These 10 T cell receptor beta chains share one sample of origin, sequenced in a study of blood T cell repertoires in COVID-19 (dated by TCRdb to about 2020). Receptor amplification or capture employed the immunoSEQ multiplex PCR assay. What TCRdb holds here is the immuneACCESS table cut down to in-frame rearrangements. Part of the clones is not present; checked against another copy, under half of the missing clones reflect an unresolved V gene, and the others are unexplained. The sample contains around 180,000 clones, roughly 70% of them found a single time. Of the sample, 2.5% to 3.5% is held by the ten largest clones. Sample: peripheral blood. Every receptor here comes from an elderly woman with acute or convalescent COVID-19.

The table lists this clone with a few counts. The chain couples TRBV27 to TRBJ1-5; D remains ambiguous. CDR3 length: 16 amino acids. V was cut by 6 bases and J by 3 bases, with 18 bases left in between. The germline CDR1 and CDR2 sequences are MNHEY and SMNVEV (reference sequence). The CDR3 DNA is TGTGCCAGCAGATCCGTCATATCCGGACTCAATCAGCCCCAGCATTTT. Translated: CASRSVISGLNQPQHF.

This chain uses TRBV11-2 with TRBJ2-1, with a tentative D call TRBD1 (5 bases). The germline V and J ends were trimmed by 7 bases and 9 bases, with 16 bases remaining between them. The germline CDR1 and CDR2 sequences are SGHAT and FQNNGV. CDR3 length: 13 amino acids. The CDR3 is CASTNWGSGEQFF. The CDR3 bases are TGTGCCAGCACCAACTGGGGCTCGGGTGAGCAGTTCTTC.

V and J are TRBV5-1 and TRBJ2-5; the match to TRBD2 covers 10 bases. Germline CDR1 SGHRS, CDR2 YFSETQ. Trimming removed 1 base from V and 3 bases from J; junction bases left unmatched: 3. This CDR3 is 15 amino acids long. This CDR3 reads CASSLILAGEETQYF. CDR3 nucleotides: TGCGCCAGCAGCTTGATTCTAGCGGGAGAAGAGACCCAGTACTTC.

The rearrangement joins TRBV5-4 to TRBJ2-7; D unresolved. There are 14 residues in the CDR3. The ends were cut back, 4 bases at V and 2 bases at J, with 13 bases in the middle. The germline CDR1 and CDR2 sequences are SGHNT and YYREEE (reference sequence). CDR3 protein: CASSPRSDPYEQYF. DNA for the CDR3: TGTGCCAGCAGCCCTCGGAGCGATCCCTACGAGCAGTACTTC. Filled out from reference TRBV5-4 and TRBJ2-7, the complete variable domain reads ETGVTQSPTHLIKTRGQQVTLRCSSQSGHNTVSWYQQALGQGPQFIFQYYREEENGRGNFPPRFSGLQFPNYSSELNVNALELDDSALYLCASSPRSDPYEQYFGPGTRLTVT.

The chain links TRBV28 to TRBJ1-1, with unresolved D. V lost 6 bases to trimming and J lost 0 bases, with 5 bases between them. Germline V gives CDR1 MDHEN, CDR2 SYDVKM. This CDR3 has 12 residues. Written as DNA, the CDR3 is TGTGCCAGCAGATTTATGAACACTGAAGCTTTCTTT. Amino acids: CASRFMNTEAFF.

This chain uses TRBV7-9 with TRBJ1-1; D is possibly TRBD1 (6 bases). Trimming took 5 bases from V and 4 from J, leaving 14 bases between them. The germline V gene has CDR1 SEHNR and CDR2 FQNEAQ (reference sequence). The CDR3 is 14 amino acids. CDR3 nucleotide sequence: TGTGCCAGCAGCGAACTACAGGGCTCCACTGAAGCTTTCTTT. It yields the protein CASSELQGSTEAFF.

The chain employs TRBV18 and TRBJ2-1; 9 nucleotides line up with TRBD1. The trim removed 4 bases at V and 0 bases at J, leaving 4 bases unmatched. The length of the CDR3 is 16 residues. Germline CDR1 KGHSH, CDR2 LQKENI. This CDR3 reads CASSRGTGNSYNEQFF. CDR3 in DNA: TGTGCCAGCTCACGGGGGACAGGGAACTCCTACAATGAGCAGTTCTTC.

The chain couples TRBV25-1 to TRBJ2-4; D gene uncertain. V dropped 6 bases and J dropped 0 bases, with 6 bases sitting between them. The germline gives CDR1 MGHDK, CDR2 SYGVNS. The CDR3 contains 13 residues. Here the CDR3 DNA reads TGTGCCAGCAGGGGCCCAGCCAAAAACATTCAGTACTTC. Residues: CASRGPAKNIQYF.

Within the sample, this clone is medium-sized. The genes are TRBV27 and TRBJ1-4; D is perhaps TRBD1 (5 bases). The CDR3 has 16 residues. V gave up 6 bases and J gave up 0 bases, with 14 bases separating them. Per the germline V gene, CDR1 is MNHEY and CDR2 is SMNVEV (reference sequence). The CDR3 DNA follows: TGTGCCAGCAGGCCAACAGGATCTGCAACTAATGAAAAACTGTTTTTT. The encoded protein is CASRPTGSATNEKLFF.

This chain joins TRBV7-2 and TRBJ2-3; no definite D call. V was trimmed by 1 base and J by 2 bases, leaving 13 bases between them. The CDR3 has 16 amino acids. Germline V lookup: CDR1 SGHTA, CDR2 FQGNSA. The CDR3 nucleotides read TGTGCCAGCAGCTTAGGTTACTTGGGCAACACAGATACGCAGTATTTT. Its translation: CASSLGYLGNTDTQYF.